The clone carrying this T cell receptor (beta chain) was detected a few times. The target antigen is unknown. The CDR3 has 13 residues. From germline, CDR1 is LNHDA and CDR2 SQIVND (reference sequence). Deletions cut 5 bases from V and 0 bases from J, with 8 bases between. This sample is drawn from a study of T cells in Graves' hyperthyroidism and ophthalmopathy. Study-level findings and limits: By a 13 V-J model, ophthalmopathy was set apart from stable hyperthyroidism. Most expanded thyroid clonotypes above 0.001 recurred in blood.

Amplified TCR beta CDR3 regions derived from RNA transcripts. TCR CDR3 regions were first amplified by RT-PCR with HTBI primers. TCRdb reprocessed the multiplex PCR reads with MiXCR, giving one entry per CDR3 protein. Of hundreds of thousands of distinct CDR3 sequences detected, less than 20% appear once; the ten largest clones hold under 35%. Disease lasting under 3 months, a NOSPECS grade of at least 4, and a Clinical Activity Score of at least 3 were features of the ophthalmopathy patients. Diagnostic assessment was based on clinical symptoms, serum thyroxine and TRAb, thyroid ultrasound and orbital computed tomography.

This rearrangement joins TRBV19 to TRBJ2-7; the D gene is possibly TRBD1 (5 bases). The sequenced sample consisted of blood. This TCR was sampled from a woman aged 18-35 years with Graves' ophthalmopathy. CDR3 in DNA: TGTGCCAGTAGTCAGGACAACTCCTACGAGCAGTACTTC. Protein sequence: CASSQDNSYEQYF.